This T cell receptor (beta chain) comes out of a study of blood T cell repertoires in COVID-19. Study information: Samples taken during acute and convalescent COVID-19 were collected in the United States, Italy and Spain. T cells, B-cell-depleted T cells, or PBMCs supplied cDNA or gDNA.

Original processing methods: Reference gene primer amplification in the assay estimated nucleated cell counts. The data were produced by immunoSEQ multiplex PCR, yet TCRdb's version contains in-frame clones alone and is incomplete. V, J and clone size are taken as reported in that table, and D and trimming were inferred from the DNA itself. Altogether around 60,000 clones are present, roughly 92% being singletons, with the ten largest covering 3.5% to 5.5%. The CDR3 is 17 amino acids. Per germline, CDR1 SEHNR and CDR2 FQNEAQ (reference sequence). With V trimmed by 0 bases and J by 4 bases, 9 bases remained unmatched.

This sequence joins TRBV7-9 and TRBJ2-3; 8 bases map to TRBD2. The clonotype was recovered from a man between 45 and 60 years old with active COVID-19. The sample consisted of peripheral blood. CDR3 sequence reads: CASSLARTSGYSDTQYF. The DNA of the CDR3 is TGTGCCAGCAGCTTAGCGAGAACTAGCGGTTACTCAGATACGCAGTATTTT.